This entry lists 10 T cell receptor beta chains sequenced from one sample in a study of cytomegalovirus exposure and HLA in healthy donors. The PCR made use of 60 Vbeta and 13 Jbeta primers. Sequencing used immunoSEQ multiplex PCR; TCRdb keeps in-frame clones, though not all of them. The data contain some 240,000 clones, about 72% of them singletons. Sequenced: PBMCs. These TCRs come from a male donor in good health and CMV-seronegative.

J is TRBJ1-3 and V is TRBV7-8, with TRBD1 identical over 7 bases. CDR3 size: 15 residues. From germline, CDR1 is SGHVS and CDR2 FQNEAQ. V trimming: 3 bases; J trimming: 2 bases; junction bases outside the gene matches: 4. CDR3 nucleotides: TGTGCCAGCAGCTTTTTACAGGGGACTGGAAACACCATATATTTT. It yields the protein CASSFLQGTGNTIYF.

The CDR3 DNA reads TGTGCCAGCAGCTCGGAACAGGGGCTTAGCTATGGCTACACCTTC. As protein: CASSSEQGLSYGYTF. The chain is built from TRBV5-6 and TRBJ1-2, with 7 bases identical to TRBD1. Germline trimming cut 3 bases from V and 4 bases from J; bases unmatched to any gene: 9. Looked up from germline, CDR1 is SGHDT and CDR2 is YYEEEE. The CDR3 is made up of 15 amino acids.

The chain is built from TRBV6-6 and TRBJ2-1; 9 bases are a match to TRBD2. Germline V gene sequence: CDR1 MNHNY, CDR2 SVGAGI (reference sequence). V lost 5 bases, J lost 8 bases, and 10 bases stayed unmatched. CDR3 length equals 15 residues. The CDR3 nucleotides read TGTGCCAGCAGTGTAGCGGGAGAGGGGGGCGATGAGCAGTTCTTC. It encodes CASSVAGEGGDEQFF.

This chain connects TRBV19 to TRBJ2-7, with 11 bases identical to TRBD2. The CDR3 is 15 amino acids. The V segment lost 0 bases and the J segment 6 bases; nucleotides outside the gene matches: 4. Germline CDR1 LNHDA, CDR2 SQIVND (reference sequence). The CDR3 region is CASSIETSGSAEQYF. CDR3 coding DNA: TGTGCCAGTAGTATAGAAACTAGCGGGAGCGCCGAGCAGTACTTC.

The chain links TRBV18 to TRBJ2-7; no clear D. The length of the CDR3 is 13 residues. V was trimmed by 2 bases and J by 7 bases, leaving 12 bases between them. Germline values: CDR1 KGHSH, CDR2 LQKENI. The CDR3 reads CASSPNTGREQYF. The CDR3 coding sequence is TGTGCCAGCTCACCAAATACGGGTCGGGAGCAGTACTTC. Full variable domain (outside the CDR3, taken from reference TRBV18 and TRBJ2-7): NAGVMQNPRHLVRRRGQEARLRCSPMKGHSHVYWYRQLPEEGLKFMVYLQKENIIDESGMPKERFSAEFPKEGPSILRIQQVVRGDSAAYFCASSPNTGREQYFGPGTRLTVT.

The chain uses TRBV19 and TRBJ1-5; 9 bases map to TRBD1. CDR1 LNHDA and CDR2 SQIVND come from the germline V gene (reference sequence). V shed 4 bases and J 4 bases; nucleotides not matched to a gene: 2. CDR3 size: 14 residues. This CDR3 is CASSTDRGNQPQHF. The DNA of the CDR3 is TGTGCCAGTAGTACGGACAGGGGTAATCAGCCCCAGCATTTT.

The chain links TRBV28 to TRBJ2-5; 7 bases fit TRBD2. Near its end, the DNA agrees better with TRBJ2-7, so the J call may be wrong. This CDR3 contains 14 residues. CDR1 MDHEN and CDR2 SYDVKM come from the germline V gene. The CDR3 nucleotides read TGTGCCAGCAGTTTAGAAGCGGGATCCTACGAGCAGTACTTC. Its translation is CASSLEAGSYEQYF.

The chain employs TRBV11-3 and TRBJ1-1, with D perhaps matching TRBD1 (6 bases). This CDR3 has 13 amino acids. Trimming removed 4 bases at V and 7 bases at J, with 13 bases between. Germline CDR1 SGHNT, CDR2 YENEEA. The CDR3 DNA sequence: TGTGCCAGCAGCTCCGGGACAACCCTTGAAGCTTTCTTT. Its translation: CASSSGTTLEAFF.

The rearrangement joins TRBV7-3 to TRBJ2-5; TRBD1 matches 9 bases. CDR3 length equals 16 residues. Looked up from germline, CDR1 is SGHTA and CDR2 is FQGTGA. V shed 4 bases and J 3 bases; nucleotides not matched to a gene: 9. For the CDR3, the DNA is TGTGCCAGCAGCTCATATACCGGGACAGGGAAAGAGACCCAGTACTTC. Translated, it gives CASSSYTGTGKETQYF. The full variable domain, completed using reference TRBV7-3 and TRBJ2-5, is GAGVSQTPSNKVTEKGKYVELRCDPISGHTALYWYRQSLGQGPEFLIYFQGTGAADDSGLPNDRFFAVRPEGSVSTLKIQRTERGDSAVYLCASSSYTGTGKETQYFGPGTRLLVL.

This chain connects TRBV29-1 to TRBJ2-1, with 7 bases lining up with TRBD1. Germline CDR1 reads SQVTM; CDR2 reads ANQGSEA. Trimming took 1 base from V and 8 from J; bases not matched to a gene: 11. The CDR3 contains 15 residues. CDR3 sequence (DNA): TGCAGCGTTGAAGGGACAGGCCTCAAGGGGGATGAGCAGTTCTTC. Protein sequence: CSVEGTGLKGDEQFF.